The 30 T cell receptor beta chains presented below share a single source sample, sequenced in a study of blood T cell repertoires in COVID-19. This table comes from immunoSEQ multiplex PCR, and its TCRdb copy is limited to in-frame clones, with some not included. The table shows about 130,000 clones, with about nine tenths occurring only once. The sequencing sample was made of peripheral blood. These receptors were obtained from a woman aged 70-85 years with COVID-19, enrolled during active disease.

The CDR3 DNA follows: TGCGCCAGCAGCCCCGCGACAGGGGATTACTATGGCTACACCTTC. As protein: CASSPATGDYYGYTF. This chain uses TRBV4-1 with TRBJ1-2; the match to TRBD1 covers 8 bases. The V and J ends lost 4 bases and 3 bases, in that order; junction bases with no gene match: 7. Germline V gene sequence: CDR1 MGHRA, CDR2 YSYEKL. The CDR3 contains 15 residues.

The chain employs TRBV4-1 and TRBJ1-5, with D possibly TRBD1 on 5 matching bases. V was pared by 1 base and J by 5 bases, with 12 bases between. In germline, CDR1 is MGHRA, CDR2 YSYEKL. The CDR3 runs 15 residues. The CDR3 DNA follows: TGCGCCAGCAGCCAAGTGGGGACTAACGATCAGCCCCAGCATTTT. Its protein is CASSQVGTNDQPQHF.

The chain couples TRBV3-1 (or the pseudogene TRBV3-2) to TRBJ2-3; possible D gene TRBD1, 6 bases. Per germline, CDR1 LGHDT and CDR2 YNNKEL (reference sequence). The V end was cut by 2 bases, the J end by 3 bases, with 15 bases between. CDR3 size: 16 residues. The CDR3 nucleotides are TGTGCCAGCAGCCAAAACGAACTTAGGGGGACAGATACGCAGTATTTT. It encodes CASSQNELRGTDTQYF.

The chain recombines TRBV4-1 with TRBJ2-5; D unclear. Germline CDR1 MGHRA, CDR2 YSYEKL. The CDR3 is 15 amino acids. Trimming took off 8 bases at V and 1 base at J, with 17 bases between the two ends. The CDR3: CASRHPQTLQETQYF. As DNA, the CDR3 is TGCGCCAGCCGACACCCGCAGACACTCCAAGAGACCCAGTACTTC.

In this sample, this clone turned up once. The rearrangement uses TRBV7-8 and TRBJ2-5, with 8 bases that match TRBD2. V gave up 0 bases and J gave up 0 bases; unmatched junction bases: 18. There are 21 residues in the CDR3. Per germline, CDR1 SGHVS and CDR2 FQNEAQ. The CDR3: CASSLAWAAGGPVGDQETQYF. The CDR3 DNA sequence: TGTGCCAGCAGCTTAGCCTGGGCGGCGGGGGGCCCGGTAGGGGACCAAGAGACCCAGTACTTC.

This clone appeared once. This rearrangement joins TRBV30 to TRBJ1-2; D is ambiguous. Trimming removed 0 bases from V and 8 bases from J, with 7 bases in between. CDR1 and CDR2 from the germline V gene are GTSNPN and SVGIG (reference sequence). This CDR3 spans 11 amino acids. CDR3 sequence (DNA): TGTGCCTGGAGTGTCGGAGGAGGCTACACCTTC. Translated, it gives CAWSVGGGYTF.

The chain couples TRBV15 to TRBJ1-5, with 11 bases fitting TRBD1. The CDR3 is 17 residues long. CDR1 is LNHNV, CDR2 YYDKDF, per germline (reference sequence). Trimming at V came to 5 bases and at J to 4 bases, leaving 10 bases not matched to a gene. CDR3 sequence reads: CATSSRTGGRSNQPQHF. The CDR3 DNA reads TGTGCCACCAGCTCACGGACAGGGGGCCGATCAAATCAGCCCCAGCATTTT.

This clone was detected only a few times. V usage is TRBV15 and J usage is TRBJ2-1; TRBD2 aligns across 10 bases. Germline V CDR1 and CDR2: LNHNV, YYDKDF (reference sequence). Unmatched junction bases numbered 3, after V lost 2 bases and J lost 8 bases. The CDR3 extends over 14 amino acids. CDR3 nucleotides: TGTGCCACCAGCAGAAGCGGGGGGGCCTATGAGCAGTTCTTC. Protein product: CATSRSGGAYEQFF.

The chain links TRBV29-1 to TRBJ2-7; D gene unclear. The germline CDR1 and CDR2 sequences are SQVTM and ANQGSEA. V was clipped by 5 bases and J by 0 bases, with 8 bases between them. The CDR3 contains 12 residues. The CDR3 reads CSVYFSSYEQYF. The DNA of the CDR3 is TGCAGCGTTTATTTTTCCTCCTACGAGCAGTACTTC.

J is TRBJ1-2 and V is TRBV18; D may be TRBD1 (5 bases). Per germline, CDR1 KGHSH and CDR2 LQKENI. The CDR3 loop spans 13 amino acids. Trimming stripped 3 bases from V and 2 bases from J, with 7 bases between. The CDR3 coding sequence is TGTGCCAGCTCACCGGACAAGAACTATGGCTACACCTTC. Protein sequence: CASSPDKNYGYTF.

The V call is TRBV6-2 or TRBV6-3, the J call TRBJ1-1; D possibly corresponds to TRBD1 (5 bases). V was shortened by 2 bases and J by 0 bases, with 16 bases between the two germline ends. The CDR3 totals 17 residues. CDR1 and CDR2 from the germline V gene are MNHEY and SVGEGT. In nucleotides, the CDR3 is TGTGCCAGCAGTTACGCGGCAGGGCGCAACATGAACACTGAAGCTTTCTTT. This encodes CASSYAAGRNMNTEAFF.

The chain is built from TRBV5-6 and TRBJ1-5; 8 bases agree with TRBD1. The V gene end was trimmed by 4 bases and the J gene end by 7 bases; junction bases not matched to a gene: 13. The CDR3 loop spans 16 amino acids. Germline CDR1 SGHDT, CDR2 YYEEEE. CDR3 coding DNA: TGTGCCAGCAGCCCTGGTGGCAGGGGGCTTAGGCAGCCCCAGCATTTT. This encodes CASSPGGRGLRQPQHF.

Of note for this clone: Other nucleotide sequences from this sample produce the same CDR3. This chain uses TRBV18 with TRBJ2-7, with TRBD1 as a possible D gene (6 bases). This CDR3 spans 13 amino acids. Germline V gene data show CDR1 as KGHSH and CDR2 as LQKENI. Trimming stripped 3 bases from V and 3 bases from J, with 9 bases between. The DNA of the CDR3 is TGTGCCAGCTCACCTGGACAGAACTACGAGCAGTACTTC. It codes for CASSPGQNYEQYF.

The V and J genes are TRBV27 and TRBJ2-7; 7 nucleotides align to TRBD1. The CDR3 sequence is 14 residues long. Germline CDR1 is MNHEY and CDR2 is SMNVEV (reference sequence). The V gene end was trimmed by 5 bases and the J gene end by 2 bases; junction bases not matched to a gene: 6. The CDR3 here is CASSPGTAPYEQYF. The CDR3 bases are TGTGCCAGCAGTCCCGGGACAGCCCCCTACGAGCAGTACTTC.

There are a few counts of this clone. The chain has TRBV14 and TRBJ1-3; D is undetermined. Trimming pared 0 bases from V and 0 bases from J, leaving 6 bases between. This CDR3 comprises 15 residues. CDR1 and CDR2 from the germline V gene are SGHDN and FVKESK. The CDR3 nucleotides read TGTGCCAGCAGCCAAGACGGGGTCTCTGGAAACACCATATATTTT. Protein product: CASSQDGVSGNTIYF.

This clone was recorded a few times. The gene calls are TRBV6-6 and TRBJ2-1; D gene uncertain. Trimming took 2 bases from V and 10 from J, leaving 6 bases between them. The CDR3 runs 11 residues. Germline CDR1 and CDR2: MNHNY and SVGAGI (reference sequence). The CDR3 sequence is CASSYAQEQFF. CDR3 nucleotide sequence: TGTGCCAGCAGTTACGCCCAGGAGCAGTTCTTC.

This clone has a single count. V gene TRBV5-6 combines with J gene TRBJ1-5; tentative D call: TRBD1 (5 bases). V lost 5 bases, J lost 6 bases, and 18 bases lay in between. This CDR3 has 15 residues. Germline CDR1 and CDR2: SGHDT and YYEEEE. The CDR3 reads CASSLGGSGRQPQHF. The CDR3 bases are TGTGCCAGCAGTCTGGGGGGGTCAGGGCGTCAGCCCCAGCATTTT.

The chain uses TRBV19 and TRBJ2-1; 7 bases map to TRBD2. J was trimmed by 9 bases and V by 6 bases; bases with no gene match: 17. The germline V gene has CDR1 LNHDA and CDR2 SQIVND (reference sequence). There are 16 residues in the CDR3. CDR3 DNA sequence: TGTGCCAGTAGCCCCGGGACTAATCGCCGAGACGGTGAGCAGTTCTTC. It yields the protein CASSPGTNRRDGEQFF. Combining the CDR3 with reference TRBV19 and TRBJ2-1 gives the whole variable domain DGGITQSPKYLFRKEGQNVTLSCEQNLNHDAMYWYRQDPGQGLRLIYYSQIVNDFQKGDIAEGYSVSREKKESFPLTVTSAQKNPTAFYLCASSPGTNRRDGEQFFGPGTRLTVL.

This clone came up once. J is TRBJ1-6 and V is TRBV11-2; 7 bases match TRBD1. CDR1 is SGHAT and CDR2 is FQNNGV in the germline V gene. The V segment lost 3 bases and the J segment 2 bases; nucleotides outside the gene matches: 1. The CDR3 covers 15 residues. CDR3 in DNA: TGTGCCAGCAGCTTGGGACAGCCCTATAATTCACCCCTCCACTTT. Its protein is CASSLGQPYNSPLHF.

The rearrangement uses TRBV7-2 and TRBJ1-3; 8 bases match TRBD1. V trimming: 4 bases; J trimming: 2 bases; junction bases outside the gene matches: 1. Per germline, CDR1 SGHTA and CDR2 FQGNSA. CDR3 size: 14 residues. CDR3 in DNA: TGTGCCAGCAGCTCGGACAGGGCTGGAAACACCATATATTTT. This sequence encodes CASSSDRAGNTIYF.

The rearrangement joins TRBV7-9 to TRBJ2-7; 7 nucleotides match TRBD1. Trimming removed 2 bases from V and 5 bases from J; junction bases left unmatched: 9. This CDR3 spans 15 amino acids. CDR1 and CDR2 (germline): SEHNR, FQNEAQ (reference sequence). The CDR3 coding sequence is TGTGCCAGCAGCTTACACACAGGGGTCGGAGACGAGCAGTACTTC. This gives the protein CASSLHTGVGDEQYF.

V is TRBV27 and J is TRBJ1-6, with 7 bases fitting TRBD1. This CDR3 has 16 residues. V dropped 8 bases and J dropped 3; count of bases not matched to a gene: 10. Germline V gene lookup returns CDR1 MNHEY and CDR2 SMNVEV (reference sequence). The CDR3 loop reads CASGKQGQFYNSPLHF. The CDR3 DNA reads TGTGCCAGCGGAAAACAGGGGCAATTCTATAATTCACCCCTCCACTTT.

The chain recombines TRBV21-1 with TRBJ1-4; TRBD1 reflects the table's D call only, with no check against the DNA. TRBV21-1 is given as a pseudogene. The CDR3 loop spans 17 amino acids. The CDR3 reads CASSAAGQTSTNEKLFF. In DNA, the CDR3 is TGTGCCAGCAGCGCCGCGGGACAGACCTCAACTAATGAAAAACTGTTTTTT.

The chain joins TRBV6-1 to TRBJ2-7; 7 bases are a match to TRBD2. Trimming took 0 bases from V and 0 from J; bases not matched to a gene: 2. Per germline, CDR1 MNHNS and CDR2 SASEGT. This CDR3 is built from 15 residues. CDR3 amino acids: CASSEARLASYEQYF. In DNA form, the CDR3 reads TGTGCCAGCAGTGAAGCGAGACTAGCCTCCTACGAGCAGTACTTC.

The chain's CDR3 is CASSVDSTSYEQYF. The CDR3 coding sequence is TGTGCCAGCAGCGTAGACAGCACCTCCTACGAGCAGTACTTC. This chain links TRBV9 with TRBJ2-7; D not resolved. The CDR3 spans 14 residues. Germline assignment: CDR1 SGDLS and CDR2 YYNGEE. Trimming removed 0 bases at V and 0 bases at J, with 7 bases between.

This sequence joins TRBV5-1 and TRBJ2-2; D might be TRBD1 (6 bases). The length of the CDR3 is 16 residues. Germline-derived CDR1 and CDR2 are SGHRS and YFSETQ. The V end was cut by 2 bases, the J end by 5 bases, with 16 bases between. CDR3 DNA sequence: TGCGCCAGCAGCTTAGGTTTCCAGGGGAGAACCGGGGAGCTGTTTTTT. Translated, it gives CASSLGFQGRTGELFF.

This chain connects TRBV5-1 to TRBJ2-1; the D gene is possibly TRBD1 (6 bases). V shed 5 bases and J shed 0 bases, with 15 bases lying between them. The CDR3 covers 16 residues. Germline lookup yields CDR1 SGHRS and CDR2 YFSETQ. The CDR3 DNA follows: TGCGCCAGCAGTATTGACAGGTTGAGCTCCTACAATGAGCAGTTCTTC. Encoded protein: CASSIDRLSSYNEQFF.

The CDR3 loop is CASSFSGETQYF. Here the CDR3 DNA reads TGTGCCAGCAGCTTCTCGGGGGAGACCCAGTACTTC. The V and J genes are TRBV11-1 and TRBJ2-5; D is perhaps TRBD2 (5 bases). V was cut by 3 bases and J by 5 bases, with 7 bases left in between. The CDR3 totals 12 residues. Per germline, CDR1 SGHAT and CDR2 FQDESV (reference sequence).

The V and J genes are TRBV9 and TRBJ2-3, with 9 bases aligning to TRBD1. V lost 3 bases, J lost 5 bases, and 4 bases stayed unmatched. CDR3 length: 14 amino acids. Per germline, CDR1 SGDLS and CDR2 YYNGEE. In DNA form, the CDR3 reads TGTGCCAGCAGCGGGGACAGGGTTGGAGATACGCAGTATTTT. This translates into CASSGDRVGDTQYF.

The CDR3 region is CASRVRQNHGYTF. As DNA, the CDR3 is TGTGCCAGCAGAGTACGACAGAACCATGGCTACACCTTC. This chain uses TRBV5-6 with TRBJ1-2; TRBD1 is a possible D gene (5 bases). With 5 bases removed from V and 6 bases from J, the gap between germline ends came to 14 bases. CDR1 SGHDT and CDR2 YYEEEE come from the germline V gene. CDR3 size: 13 residues. The complete variable domain, with remaining parts taken from reference TRBV5-6 and TRBJ1-2, reads DAGVTQSPTHLIKTRGQQVTLRCSPKSGHDTVSWYQQALGQGPQFIFQYYEEEERQRGNFPDRFSGHQFPNYSSELNVNALLLGDSALYLCASRVRQNHGYTFGSGTRLTVV.